Given below is one T cell receptor beta chain in context. The antigen is undetermined. The CDR3 runs to 13 residues. V lost 5 bases, J lost 0 bases, and 6 bases lay in between. The germline V gene has CDR1 SGHRS and CDR2 YFSETQ. The data originate from a study of radiation and T cells in renal cell carcinoma. Study background: Nephrectomy followed 15 Gy stereotactic body radiation by 4 weeks.

Profiling relied on immunoSEQ multiplex PCR, and the TCRdb table lists in-frame clones only, not all of them. Of roughly 120,000 clones detected, more than 80% appear once; the ten largest clones hold approximately 2%. Broader study findings: In blood, top tumor clones expanded by 2 weeks, shrinking by 4.

Described time point: blood 2 weeks post-SBRT. Treatment in this sample: 15 Gy SBRT to primary tumor, nephrectomy 4 weeks later. The rearrangement uses TRBV5-1 and TRBJ1-3; D unclear. The clonotype originates from a woman aged 60-75 years with renal cell carcinoma. The sample consisted of blood, taken from a patient whose treatment included radiotherapy and nephrectomy. The CDR3 loop is CASRVSSGNTIYF. The DNA for the CDR3 is TGCGCCAGCAGGGTGAGCTCTGGAAACACCATATATTTT.